This T cell receptor (beta chain) was captured in a study of human T cells and chemical hapten exposure. Whole-study context: Alopecia areata, totalis or universalis affected patients, mainly female. General study findings and limits: Counts of TCRs expanded at PT1 correlated positively with patch test score. Expanded TCRs showed more large CDR3 clusters than pre-sensitization or healthy control sets.

On this clonotype: What it recognizes is unknown.

The CDR3 has 17 residues. With 0 bases removed from V and 6 bases from J, the gap between germline ends came to 20 bases. The germline CDR1 and CDR2 sequences are DFQATT and SNEGSKA (reference sequence). The time point: patch test 3, about 24 weeks after DPC sensitization. Treatment here: therapeutic diphenylcyclopropenone sensitization with weekly scalp DPC. The study drew its donors from alopecia patients who were 18 to 70 years old and suitable for DPC. TCRdb re-derived calls from the RACE reads in MiXCR, one entry per CDR3 protein. The sample contains under 200,000 distinct CDR3 sequences, around a quarter of which appear only once.

This specimen was whole blood, taken in connection with sensitization to the hapten diphenylcyclopropenone (DPC). This TCR was recovered from a woman aged 18-29 years with alopecia areata. Some clones in this sample may be carry-over from other donors' samples. V is TRBV20-1 and J is TRBJ2-2; D gene uncertain. CDR3 loop: CSARDAGRFFGSGELFF. The DNA for the CDR3 is TGCAGTGCTAGAGATGCAGGCCGATTCTTTGGTTCCGGGGAGCTGTTTTTT.